A selection of T cell receptor beta chains follows, all from one sample in a study of cytomegalovirus exposure and HLA in healthy donors. TCRdb keeps only in-frame clones here, not all; method: immunoSEQ multiplex PCR. The table includes about 200,000 clones, less than 80% detected once. Sequenced: PBMCs. The receptors originated from a girl aged 2-10 years in good health and CMV-seronegative. Both conserved end residues are trimmed from each CDR3. The order of the fields is CDR3 protein, V gene.

CDR3 protein: ASSLAGGLNTEAF; V gene: TRBV5-6
CDR3 protein: ASSLARGLGNTEAF; V gene: TRBV5-6
CDR3 protein: ASSPGQGADEKLF; V gene: TRBV13
CDR3 protein: SSSLLTQGREKLF; V gene: TRBV7-9
CDR3 protein: ASSMGGNQPQH; V gene: TRBV19
CDR3 protein: ASSTDRGPRDGYT; V gene: TRBV5-4
CDR3 protein: ASSLAGTSGSPGGELF; V gene: TRBV5-1
CDR3 protein: ASSSGSSGRSPYEQY; V gene: TRBV23-1
CDR3 protein: ASSPGQGNEKLF; V gene: TRBV4-2
CDR3 protein: ASSWGHQNEKLF; V gene: TRBV5-6
CDR3 protein: ASSLASGYT; V gene: TRBV5-6
CDR3 protein: ASSPQGQTYEQY; V gene: TRBV7-6
CDR3 protein: ASSQSSAGGHGKTDTQY; V gene: TRBV4-2
CDR3 protein: ASSYSKDRGATEAF; V gene: TRBV6-5
CDR3 protein: ASSLGHFGYT; V gene: TRBV5-1
CDR3 protein: ASSPRSGWY; V gene: TRBV7-3
CDR3 protein: ASSYLGGRETEAF; V gene: TRBV5-6
CDR3 protein: ASSDFALGQDEQY; V gene: TRBV25-1
CDR3 protein: ASSPSGVGELF; V gene: TRBV7-2
CDR3 protein: ASSSSQGAWNTEAF; V gene: TRBV27
CDR3 protein: ASSEAGGRARYEQF; V gene: TRBV10-2
CDR3 protein: AWSVPGFAGNTIY; V gene: TRBV30
CDR3 protein: ASSEQGTNYGYT; V gene: TRBV2
CDR3 protein: ASSDSAITDTQY; V gene: TRBV6-4
CDR3 protein: ASSPGTGNVNYGYT; V gene: TRBV19
CDR3 protein: ASSVGVGSRVDTQY; V gene: TRBV9
CDR3 protein: ASSSPRRPSGSAYEQY; V gene: TRBV2
CDR3 protein: AWSTGRAAEQF; V gene: TRBV30
CDR3 protein: ASSFEGDGYT; V gene: TRBV5-4
CDR3 protein: ASSPSTRYYNEQF; V gene: TRBV9
CDR3 protein: ASSYSSGRTDTQY; V gene: TRBV6-5